This T cell receptor beta chain was found in a study of T cell responses to AZD1222 COVID-19 vaccine. The CDR3 loop spans 12 amino acids. Germline CDR1 reads LNHDA; CDR2 reads SQIVND (reference sequence). V lost 5 bases, J lost 1 base, and 5 bases lay in between. Of note for this clone: Its antigen is as yet unknown.

Sequenced by immunoSEQ multiplex PCR; TCRdb stores in-frame clones only, minus some. The sample has around 120,000 clones, 70% to 90% seen once. Findings and limits, study-wide: Vaccine-associated CD4 TCRs spanned spike, dominant at 160-218 and 743-854.

This clonotype was obtained from an adult who received the AZD1222 COVID-19 vaccine. The sequencing here drew on peripheral blood, taken 28 days after the second AZD1222 dose. The chain recombines TRBV19 with TRBJ1-1; D remains unclear. CDR3 nucleotides: TGTGCCAGTAGTGAGGGGAACACTGAAGCTTTCTTT. Protein sequence: CASSEGNTEAFF.